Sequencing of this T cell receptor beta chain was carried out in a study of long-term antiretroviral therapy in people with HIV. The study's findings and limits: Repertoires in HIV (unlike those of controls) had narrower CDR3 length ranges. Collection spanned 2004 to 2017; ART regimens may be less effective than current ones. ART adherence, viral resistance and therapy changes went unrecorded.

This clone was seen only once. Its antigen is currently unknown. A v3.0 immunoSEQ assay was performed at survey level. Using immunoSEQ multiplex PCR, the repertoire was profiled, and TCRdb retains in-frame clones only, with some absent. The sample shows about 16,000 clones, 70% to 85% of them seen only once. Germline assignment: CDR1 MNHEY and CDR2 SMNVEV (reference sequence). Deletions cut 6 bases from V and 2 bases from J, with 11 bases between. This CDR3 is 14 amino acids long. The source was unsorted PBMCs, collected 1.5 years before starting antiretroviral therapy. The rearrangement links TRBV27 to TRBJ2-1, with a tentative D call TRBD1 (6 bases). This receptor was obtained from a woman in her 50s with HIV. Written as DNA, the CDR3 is TGTGCCAGCAGACCAGGGGCTACCTACAATGAGCAGTTCTTC. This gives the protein CASRPGATYNEQFF.